These T cell receptor beta chains were read from a single sample in a study of shared clonotypes between healthy human individuals. Using immunoSEQ multiplex PCR, the repertoire was profiled, and TCRdb retains in-frame clones only, with some absent. The top ten hold roughly 52% of the sample, which has about 92,000 clones, almost 70% seen once. The sample consisted of memory CD8+ T cells sorted from blood. These receptors were obtained from a man younger than 45 in good health. CDR3s include the opening cysteine and the closing phenylalanine or tryptophan. D genes are given only for firm matches. Not every row has a clone size; where given, it reads once, few, many or a size class.

>14|-|-|TRBJ2-7|TRBV19
TGTGCCAGTAGTTCCACCGGGACAACCACTGGGCAGTACTTC
CASSSTGTTTGQYF
>16|-|TRBD2|TRBJ2-1|TRBV7-8
TGTGCCAGCAGCCATGCGGGAGAGGGTCCCAACAATGAGCAGTTCTTC
CASSHAGEGPNNEQFF
>17|-|TRBD2|TRBJ2-1|TRBV11-2
TGTGCCAGCAGCTTAGACTCGGGAGGGTTTACCTACAATGAGCAGTTCTTC
CASSLDSGGFTYNEQFF
>14|-|-|TRBJ2-2|TRBV6-1
TGTGCCGGAGCCGTGAGGGGTGGCACCGGGGAGCTGTTTTTT
CAGAVRGGTGELFF
>13|once|-|TRBJ1-1|TRBV6-6
TGTGCCAGCAGGGGACCGGAGAACACTGAAGCTTTCTTT
CASRGPENTEAFF
>14|-|TRBD1|TRBJ2-7|TRBV5-1
TGCGCCAGCAGCGCCTCCGGGACAGGGTACGAGCAGTACTTC
CASSASGTGYEQYF
>13|-|-|TRBJ1-1|TRBV5-5
TGTGCCAGCAGCTTGGGAGAGAACACTGAAGCTTTCTTT
CASSLGENTEAFF
>14|-|-|TRBJ2-3|TRBV7-9
TGTGCCAGCAGCCCCGGGGATCCCACAGATACGCAGTATTTT
CASSPGDPTDTQYF
>13|-|-|TRBJ1-4|TRBV10-3
TGTGCCATCAACCAGGGCGGAGGGGAAAAACTGTTTTTT
CAINQGGGEKLFF
>14|once|-|TRBJ1-2|TRBV5-1
TGCGCCAGCAGCTTTGGGCAGACAGACTATGGCTACACCTTC
CASSFGQTDYGYTF
>14|-|-|TRBJ2-1|TRBV7-7
TGTGCTAGCAGCGAACGACTCGGCTACAATGAGCAGTTCTTC
CASSERLGYNEQFF
>14|-|-|TRBJ1-5|TRBV5-4
TGTGCCAGCAGCTTGGAAGCCGGTAATCAGCCCCAGCATTTT
CASSLEAGNQPQHF
>16|-|-|TRBJ2-6|TRBV6-4
TGTGCCAGCAGTGAAGCAGCAAACTCTGGGGCCAACGTCCTGACTTTC
CASSEAANSGANVLTF
>16|few|-|TRBJ2-2|TRBV29-1
TGCAGCGTTGAAGATGTCGGGTCCGGGGCGACCGGGGAGCTGTTTTTT
CSVEDVGSGATGELFF
>15|few|TRBD1|TRBJ2-4|TRBV9
TGTGCCAGCAGCGCCCCGTCCGGGACAGGGAACATTCAGTACTTC
CASSAPSGTGNIQYF
>15|-|-|TRBJ2-7|TRBV28
TGTGCCAGCAGTTCAACCGCTAGCGTCGCCTACGAGCAGTACTTC
CASSSTASVAYEQYF
>14|-|-|TRBJ2-2|TRBV19
TGTGCCAGTAGTAGGGCAGTAAACACCGGGGAGCTGTTTTTT
CASSRAVNTGELFF
>18|-|TRBD1|TRBJ1-5|TRBV7-9
TGTGCCAGCAGCCGCGGTGGACAGGACTATTTCCCCCATCAGCCCCAGCATTTT
CASSRGGQDYFPHQPQHF
>17|-|TRBD2|TRBJ2-2|TRBV19
TGTGCCAGTAGTATGGGTTTCCCTAGCGGGAGAACCGGGGAGCTGTTTTTT
CASSMGFPSGRTGELFF
>12|many|-|TRBJ2-5|TRBV2
TGTGCCAGCAGTCTGACGGAAGAGACCCAGTACTTC
CASSLTEETQYF
>14|-|TRBD2|TRBJ2-1|TRBV28
TGTGCCAGCGCTGCGGGGGGTATATACAATGAGCAGTTCTTC
CASAAGGIYNEQFF
>16|-|TRBD1|TRBJ2-3|TRBV5-5
TGTGCCAGCAGCTTGGAGACAGGGTTACACACAGATACGCAGTATTTT
CASSLETGLHTDTQYF
>16|-|-|TRBJ2-3|TRBV15
TGTGCCACCAGTAGACTAGGCTTCCAAGGGGCAGATACGCAGTATTTT
CATSRLGFQGADTQYF
>14|few|-|TRBJ2-1|TRBV12-1
TGTGCCAGCAGCTTTTACCAGGGGGCAAATGAGCAGTTCTTC
CASSFYQGANEQFF
>13|-|-|TRBJ2-5|TRBV2
TGTGCCAGCAGTGCGGACCATCAAGAGACCCAGTACTTC
CASSADHQETQYF
>14|-|-|TRBJ2-2|TRBV4-3
TGCGCCAGCAGCCAAGAGGACCAAACCGGGGAGCTGTTTTTT
CASSQEDQTGELFF
>13|once|-|TRBJ2-3|TRBV10-3
TGTGCCATCGAGCAAACCCCCACAGATACGCAGTATTTT
CAIEQTPTDTQYF
>16|-|TRBD1|TRBJ2-3|TRBV27
TGTGCCAGCAGTTTATCGGAGGACAGGGCCTGGATCACGCAGTATTTT
CASSLSEDRAWITQYF
>13|-|-|TRBJ1-1|TRBV11-3
TGTGCCAGCAGCCCGTCCGGGGGAGCTGAAGCTTTCTTT
CASSPSGGAEAFF
>13|-|-|TRBJ1-2|TRBV19
TGTGCCAGTAGTATAGACACTAACTATGGCTACACCTTC
CASSIDTNYGYTF
>15|-|TRBD1|TRBJ2-1|TRBV11-2
TGTGCCAGCAGCCGCAGGACAGGGAAAATTAGTGAGCAGTTCTTC
CASSRRTGKISEQFF
>11|few|-|TRBJ2-1|TRBV19
TGTGCCAGTAGTATGGCACTAGTTAAGTTCTTC
CASSMALVKFF
>17|-|TRBD1|TRBJ2-3|TRBV19
TGTGCCAGTAGTACAACCCTGGACAGGGGGCGTAGGGATACGCAGTATTTT
CASSTTLDRGRRDTQYF
>12|-|-|TRBJ2-7|TRBV27
TGTGCCAGCAGATCTGGGGGCTACGAGCAGTACTTC
CASRSGGYEQYF
>18|-|TRBD2|TRBJ2-3|TRBV5-1
TGCGCCAGCAGCTTACCGCAGACTAGCGGGGGAAACACAGATACGCAGTATTTT
CASSLPQTSGGNTDTQYF
>16|-|TRBD2|TRBJ2-1|TRBV6-5
TGTGCCAGCAGTTACTCGAAGGGACTAGGGAACAATGAGCAGTTCTTC
CASSYSKGLGNNEQFF
>15|-|-|TRBJ1-5|TRBV6-1
TGTGCCAGCAGTGAAGCGCTCGGTAGCACTCAGCCCCAGCATTTT
CASSEALGSTQPQHF
>15|-|-|TRBJ1-3|TRBV9
TGTGCCAGCAGCTCGGACGGGGACTCTGGAAACACCATATATTTT
CASSSDGDSGNTIYF
>13|-|TRBD1|TRBJ2-7|TRBV11-3
TGTGCCAGCTCCGACAGGGCATCCTACGAGCAGTACTTC
CASSDRASYEQYF
>16|-|-|TRBJ2-6|TRBV5-1
TGCGCCAGCTCACAGGGCACCGGTCGGGGGGCCAACGTCCTGACTTTC
CASSQGTGRGANVLTF
>13|-|-|TRBJ1-1|TRBV6-6
TGTGCCAGCAGTTGGCGGGGTAACACTGAAGCTTTCTTT
CASSWRGNTEAFF
>15|-|TRBD1|TRBJ1-4|TRBV9
TGTGCCAGCAGCGTCTCGACAGGGGCTGATGAAAAACTGTTTTTT
CASSVSTGADEKLFF
>13|once|-|TRBJ2-1|TRBV7-8
TGTGCCAGCAGCCCCACGGGACGGGTTGAGCAGTTCTTC
CASSPTGRVEQFF
>12|-|-|TRBJ1-2|TRBV10-2
TGCGCCAGCAGTGAGTCGGCAGGGGACCACACCTTC
CASSESAGDHTF
>16|-|-|TRBJ2-4|TRBV6-6
TGTGCCAGCAGTTACTCGAGGATTGCCCAAAGTGACATTCAGTACTTC
CASSYSRIAQSDIQYF
>15|-|TRBD2|TRBJ2-5|TRBV15
TGTGCCACCAGCAGGTTTACTAGCGGGAGTGAGACCCAGTACTTC
CATSRFTSGSETQYF